This T cell receptor beta chain is drawn from a study of T cell responses to AZD1222 COVID-19 vaccine. General study points: Two AZD1222 administrations were followed by greater Spike-specific TCR breadth and depth. Repertoires in all cases were sampled only once the peak T cell response had passed. At baseline, seropositivity was found in only a handful of AZD1222 recipients.

This clone was seen just once. Its antigen is still unknown. This table comes from immunoSEQ multiplex PCR, and its TCRdb copy is limited to in-frame clones, with some not included. Found here are under 150,000 clones, approximately 85% of them singletons; the top ten hold about 6%. Germline V gene lookup returns CDR1 SNHLY and CDR2 FYNNEI. Trimming shortened V by 2 bases and J by 5 bases, and 9 bases separated the two germline ends. The CDR3 is 13 residues long. Whether given at about 4 or about 12 weeks, second doses were pooled. This clonotype originated in an adult who received the AZD1222 COVID-19 vaccine. Sequenced here: peripheral blood, sampled 28 days after the second AZD1222 dose. This chain joins TRBV2 and TRBJ1-2; D might be TRBD1 (6 bases). CDR3 in amino acids: CASSEYREYGYTF. CDR3 coding DNA: TGTGCCAGCAGTGAATACAGGGAGTATGGCTACACCTTC.